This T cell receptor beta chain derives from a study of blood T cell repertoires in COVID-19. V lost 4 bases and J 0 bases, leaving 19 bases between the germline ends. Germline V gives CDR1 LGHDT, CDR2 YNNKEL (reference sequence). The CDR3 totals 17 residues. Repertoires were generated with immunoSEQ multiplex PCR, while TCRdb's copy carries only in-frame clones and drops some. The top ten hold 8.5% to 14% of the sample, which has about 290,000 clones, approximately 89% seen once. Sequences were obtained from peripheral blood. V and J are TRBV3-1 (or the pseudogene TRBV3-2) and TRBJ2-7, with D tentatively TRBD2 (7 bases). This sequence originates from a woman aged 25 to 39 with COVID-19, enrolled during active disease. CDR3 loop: CASSLALWGGASYEQYF. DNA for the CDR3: TGTGCCAGCAGCCTCGCTCTCTGGGGGGGGGCCTCCTACGAGCAGTACTTC.